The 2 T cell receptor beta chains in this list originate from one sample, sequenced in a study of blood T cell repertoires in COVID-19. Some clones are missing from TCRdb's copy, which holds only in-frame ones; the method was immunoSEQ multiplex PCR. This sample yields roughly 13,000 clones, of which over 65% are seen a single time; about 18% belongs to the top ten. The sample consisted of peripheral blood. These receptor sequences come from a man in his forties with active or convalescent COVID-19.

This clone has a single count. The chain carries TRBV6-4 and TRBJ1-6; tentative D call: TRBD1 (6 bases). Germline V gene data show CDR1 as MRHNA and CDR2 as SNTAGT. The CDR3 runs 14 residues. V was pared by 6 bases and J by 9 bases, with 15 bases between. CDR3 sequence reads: CASSQQGGGSPLHF. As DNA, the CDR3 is TGTGCCAGCAGCCAACAGGGCGGCGGTTCACCCCTCCACTTT.

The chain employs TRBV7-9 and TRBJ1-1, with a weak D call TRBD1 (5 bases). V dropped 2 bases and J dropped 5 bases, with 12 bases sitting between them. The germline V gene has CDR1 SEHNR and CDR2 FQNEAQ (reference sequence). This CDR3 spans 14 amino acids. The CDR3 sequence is CASSLTARDTEAFF. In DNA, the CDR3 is TGTGCCAGCAGCTTAACGGCCAGGGATACTGAAGCTTTCTTT.